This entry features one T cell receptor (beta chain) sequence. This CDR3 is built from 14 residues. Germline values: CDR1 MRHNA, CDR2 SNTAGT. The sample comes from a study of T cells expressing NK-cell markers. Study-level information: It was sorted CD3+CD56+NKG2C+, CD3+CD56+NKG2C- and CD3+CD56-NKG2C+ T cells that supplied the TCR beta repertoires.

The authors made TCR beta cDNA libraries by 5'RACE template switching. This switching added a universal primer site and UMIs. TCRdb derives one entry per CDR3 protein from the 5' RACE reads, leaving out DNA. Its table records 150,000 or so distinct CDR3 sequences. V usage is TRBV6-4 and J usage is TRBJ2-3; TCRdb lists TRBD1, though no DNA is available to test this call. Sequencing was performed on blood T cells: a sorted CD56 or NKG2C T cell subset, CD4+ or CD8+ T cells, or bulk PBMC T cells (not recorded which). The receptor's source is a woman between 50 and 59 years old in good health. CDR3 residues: CASSDVGDTDTQYF.